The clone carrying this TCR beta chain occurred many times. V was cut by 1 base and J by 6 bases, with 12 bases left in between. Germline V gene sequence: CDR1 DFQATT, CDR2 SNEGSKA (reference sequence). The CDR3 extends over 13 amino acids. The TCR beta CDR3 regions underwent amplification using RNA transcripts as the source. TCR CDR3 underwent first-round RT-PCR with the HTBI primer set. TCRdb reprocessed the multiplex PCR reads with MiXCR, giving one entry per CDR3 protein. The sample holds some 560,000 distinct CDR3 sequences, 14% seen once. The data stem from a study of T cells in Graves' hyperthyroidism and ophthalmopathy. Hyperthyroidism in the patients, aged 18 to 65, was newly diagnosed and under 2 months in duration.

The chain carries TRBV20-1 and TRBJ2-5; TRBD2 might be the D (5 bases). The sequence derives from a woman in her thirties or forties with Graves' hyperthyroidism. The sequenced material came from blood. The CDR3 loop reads CSARVSRTQTQYF. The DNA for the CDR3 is TGCAGTGCTAGAGTTAGCAGGACTCAGACCCAGTACTTC.